This T cell receptor beta chain was captured in a study of post-analysis software for immune sequencing data. Study-wide points: Those with multiple sclerosis, the patient group, showed significantly lower normalized Chao1 diversity than controls. The F measure placed samples prepared in the same batch into strongly shared clusters. Among about 5 TRBV segments more frequent in patients than controls were TRBV5-6, TRBV5-1 and TRBV20-1.

This clonotype showed up just a few times. Its antigen is still unknown. Built from TCR beta cDNA, the libraries had unique molecular identifiers in them. TCRdb recomputed calls from the PCR reads with MiXCR, one row per CDR3 protein. The profile shows approximately 660,000 distinct CDR3 sequences, roughly three fifths of them singletons. Trimming removed 3 bases from V and 7 bases from J, with 13 bases in between. The germline V gene has CDR1 SGHRS and CDR2 YFSETQ. This CDR3 is built from 13 residues. The sequenced sample was blood. This sequence joins TRBV5-1 and TRBJ2-5; no clear D. This TCR was sampled from a girl aged 2-9 years with multiple sclerosis. CDR3 coding DNA: TGCGCCAGCAGCTCGACCGAAGGTGGGACCCAGTACTTC. This codes for CASSSTEGGTQYF.